This paragraph reports one TCR beta chain. A read error is the likely source, as a far larger clone sits one nucleotide away. This sample's time point: persistent/refractory GD, antithyroid drugs over 5 years with positive TRAb. PBMC-extracted RNA yielded the TCR library. Patients came from an endocrinology department in Xi'an, China. The sample originates from a study of regulatory T cells in long-lasting Graves disease. Study-level background: To qualify as persistent, Graves' disease required over 5 years of antithyroid drugs with positive TSH receptor antibodies.

Construction of TCR beta libraries relied on iRepertoire HTBI primers and on Arm-PCR targeting CDR3 regions. TCRdb fed the multiplex PCR reads into MiXCR, producing one record per CDR3 protein. The sample comprises over 350,000 distinct CDR3 sequences, roughly 20% of which are singletons, and less than 25% rests with the top ten. This CDR3 comprises 13 residues. CDR1 and CDR2 from the germline V gene are SGHTA and FQGNSA. This receptor was identified in a female donor with Graves disease. The rearrangement uses TRBV7-2 and TRBJ2-5; 9 positions agree with TRBD2. Specimen: peripheral blood mononuclear cells (PBMCs), collected when the disease was refractory, from a patient treated with antithyroid drugs. The CDR3, as DNA: TGTGCCGGCAGCTTAGCGGGAGAAGAGACCCAGTACTTC. This sequence encodes CAGSLAGEETQYF.